The subject of this entry is one TCR beta chain. This sample is drawn from a study of T cells after yellow fever vaccination. The TCR cDNA carried a universal primer site and UMIs from 5'RACE template switching. TCRdb analysed the 5' RACE reads with MiXCR anew, one entry per CDR3 protein. The sample includes around 500,000 distinct CDR3 sequences, 20% to 25% of them seen just once. Trimming took off 5 bases at V and 13 bases at J, with 5 bases between the two ends. Germline CDR1 SEHNR, CDR2 FQNEAQ (reference sequence). This CDR3 has 8 amino acids. The sequence was obtained from a man aged 18 to 30 who received the YFV17D yellow fever vaccine. The material sequenced was PBMCs, taken approximately 22 days after the first yellow fever vaccination. The chain employs TRBV7-9 and TRBJ1-2; D remains unclear. CDR3 protein: CASSPPTF. The DNA of the CDR3 is TGTGCCAGCAGCCCCCCCACCTTC.